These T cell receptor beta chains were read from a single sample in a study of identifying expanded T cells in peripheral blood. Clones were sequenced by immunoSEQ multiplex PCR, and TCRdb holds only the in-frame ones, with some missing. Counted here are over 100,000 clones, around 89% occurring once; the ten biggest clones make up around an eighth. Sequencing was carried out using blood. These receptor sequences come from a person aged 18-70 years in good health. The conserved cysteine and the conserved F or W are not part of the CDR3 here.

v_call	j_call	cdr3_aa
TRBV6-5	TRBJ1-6	ASRIQGNSPLH
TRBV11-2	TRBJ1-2	ASSLGGTATNYGYT
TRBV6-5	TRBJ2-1	ASTLMGTTRVEQF
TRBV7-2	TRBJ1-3	ASSLVGPIGNTIY
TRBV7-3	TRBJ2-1	ASSHTSLGYNEQF
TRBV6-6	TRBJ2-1	ASSYSPSGNNEQF
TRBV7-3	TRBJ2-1	ASSPTSSIGDEQF
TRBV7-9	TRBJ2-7	ASSSLAGGPYEQY
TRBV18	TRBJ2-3	ASSRSSSTDTQY
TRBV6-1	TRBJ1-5	ASSDQTGVGQPQH
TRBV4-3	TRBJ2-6	ASSQDRRAGANVLT
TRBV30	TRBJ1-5	AWSGSAGNNQPQH
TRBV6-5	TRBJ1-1	ASRQKSGLWTEAF
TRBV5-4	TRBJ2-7	ASSLLAGGYEQY
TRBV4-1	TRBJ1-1	ASSNRDDEAF
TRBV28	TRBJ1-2	ASSLGTGGMGYT
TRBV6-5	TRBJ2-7	ASSLTGDEQY
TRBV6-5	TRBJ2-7	ASSNIQGTEQY
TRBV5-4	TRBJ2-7	ASSLGLAGSYEQY
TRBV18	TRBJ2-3	ASSPPQPSTDTQY
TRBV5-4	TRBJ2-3	ASSLETSGRSTDTQY
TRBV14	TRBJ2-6	ASSKRQGSGANVLT
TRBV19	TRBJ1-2	ASSIGLPNYGYT
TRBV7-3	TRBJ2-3	ASSSGTGDTQY
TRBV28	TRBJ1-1	ASSPTYEDRDTEAF
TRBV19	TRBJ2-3	ASRDRGVERDTQY
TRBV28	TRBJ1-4	ASSFRDTANEKLF